This T cell receptor beta chain was recovered during a study of CD8+ T cells in alopecia areata. Study at large: The study gave treated patients oral tofacitinib at 5 to 10 mg twice daily. The SALT score measured affected scalp surface percentage in treated patients.

The treatment: oral pan-JAK inhibitor, 5-10 mg twice daily. Lesional scalp punch biopsies and peripheral blood came from alopecia areata patients. The CDR3 sequence is 14 residues long. Trimming cost V 8 bases and J 5 bases; bases outside gene matches: 11. Germline V lookup: CDR1 SQVTM, CDR2 ANQGSEA. RNA extraction was followed by reverse transcription into cDNA, which acted as the sequencing template. Using immunoSEQ multiplex PCR, the repertoire was profiled, and TCRdb retains in-frame clones only, with some absent. Of under 200,000 clones listed, around three fifths were seen once; the top ten hold around 14%.

Sequenced here: CD4+ T cells sorted from blood, sampled at week 24, from a patient treated with tofacitinib. The chain has TRBV29-1 and TRBJ2-3; 9 bases match TRBD1. The clonotype comes from a human donor with alopecia areata. Here the CDR3 reads CSSRRDRVEDTQYF. The CDR3 coding sequence is TGCAGCTCCAGGAGGGACAGGGTCGAAGATACGCAGTATTTT.